This entry lists 2 T cell receptor beta chains sequenced from one sample in a study of long-term antiretroviral therapy in people with HIV (dated by TCRdb to about 2022). The immunoSEQ hsTCRB v3.0 assay was used at survey level resolution to sequence the TRB variable region. The source is immuneACCESS, and TCRdb retained only in-frame sequences with V and J called. Part of the clones is not carried over; for the studies checked, unresolved V genes explain less than half of this, and the remainder is unexplained. For this sample there are fewer than 15,000 clones; roughly three quarters appear just once. More than 9% of the sample is taken by the ten largest. Material: unsorted PBMCs, obtained 0.8 years before starting antiretroviral therapy. These receptors all stem from a woman aged 40-49 years with HIV.

CDR3 sequence: CASSFRGGLAGGYEQYF. In nucleotides, the CDR3 is TGTGCCAGCAGTTTCAGAGGGGGACTAGCGGGAGGCTACGAGCAGTACTTC. The V and J genes are TRBV28 and TRBJ2-7; 15 nucleotides line up with TRBD2. V trimming: 3 bases; J trimming: 3 bases; junction bases outside the gene matches: 6. Germline V gene lookup returns CDR1 MDHEN and CDR2 SYDVKM. The CDR3 sequence is 17 residues long.

The chain combines TRBV18 with TRBJ1-5; D perhaps matches TRBD1 (5 bases). CDR1 is KGHSH, CDR2 LQKENI, per germline. This CDR3 comprises 16 residues. V lost 3 bases and J 0 bases, leaving 12 bases between the germline ends. The CDR3 region is CASSPFREYSNQPQHF. CDR3 bases: TGTGCCAGCTCACCGTTCAGGGAATATAGCAATCAGCCCCAGCATTTT.